This TCR beta chain was recovered during a study of brain T cells in children with intractable seizures. V shed 4 bases, J shed 4 bases, and the junction held 10 bases outside the gene matches. The CDR3 spans 16 residues. Germline V gene sequence: CDR1 LNHDA, CDR2 SQIVND (reference sequence). The sequenced cases were selected for having the highest brain T cell transcript signatures. Method: immunoSEQ multiplex PCR; TCRdb's copy keeps in-frame clones and lacks some. The sample shows 62,000 or so clones, around 96% of them seen only once. The sequencing used peripheral blood, collected at surgery. The chain uses TRBV19 and TRBJ2-1; 7 bases agree with TRBD1. The clonotype was recovered from a boy in the first two years of life with focal cortical dysplasia and intractable seizures. The CDR3 sequence is CASSTTGTVEYNEQFF. The CDR3 coding sequence is TGTGCCAGTAGTACGACCGGGACAGTTGAATACAATGAGCAGTTCTTC. The full variable domain, rest sourced from reference TRBV19 and TRBJ2-1, is DGGITQSPKYLFRKEGQNVTLSCEQNLNHDAMYWYRQDPGQGLRLIYYSQIVNDFQKGDIAEGYSVSREKKESFPLTVTSAQKNPTAFYLCASSTTGTVEYNEQFFGPGTRLTVL.